The TCR beta chain described here comes from a study of radiation and T cells in renal cell carcinoma. The treatment here: 15 Gy SBRT to primary tumor, nephrectomy 4 weeks later. This renal cell carcinoma was of the clear cell type. Study-wide points: Baseline intratumoral clonotype presence is unknown without pretreatment biopsies. Sampling covered only around 1 g of each tumor. In nephrectomy-only tumors, top 100 clonotypes averaged 43%, versus around 54% irradiated.

Points on this clone: No antigen is known for it. Other DNA sequences in this sample translate to the same CDR3.

Method: immunoSEQ multiplex PCR; TCRdb's copy keeps in-frame clones and lacks some. This table has around 9,600 clones, roughly 55% appearing once. The source is a man between 60 and 75 years old with renal cell carcinoma. The sequences come from tumor tissue, collected from a patient whose treatment included radiotherapy and nephrectomy.

Written as DNA, the CDR3 is TGTGCCTGGAGCGGACTGGGGTTGTCGTCCGAGCAGTACTTC. Translation: CAWSGLGLSSEQYF. This chain links TRBV30 with TRBJ2-7; a weak D match, TRBD2 (5 bases). The germline gives CDR1 GTSNPN, CDR2 SVGIG (reference sequence). Trimming removed 3 bases at V and 6 bases at J, with 18 bases between. The CDR3 is 14 amino acids.